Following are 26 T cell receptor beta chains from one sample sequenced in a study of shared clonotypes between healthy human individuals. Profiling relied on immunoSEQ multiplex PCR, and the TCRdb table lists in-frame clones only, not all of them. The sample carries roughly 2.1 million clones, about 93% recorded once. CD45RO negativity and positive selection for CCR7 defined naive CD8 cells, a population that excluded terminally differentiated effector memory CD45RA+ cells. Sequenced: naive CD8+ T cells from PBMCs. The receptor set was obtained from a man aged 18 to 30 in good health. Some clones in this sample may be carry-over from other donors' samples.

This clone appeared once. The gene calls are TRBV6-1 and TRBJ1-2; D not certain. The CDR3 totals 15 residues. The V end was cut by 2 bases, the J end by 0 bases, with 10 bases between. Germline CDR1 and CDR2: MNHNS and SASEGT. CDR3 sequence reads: CASSELFRANYGYTF. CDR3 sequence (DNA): TGTGCCAGCAGTGAATTATTCCGGGCTAACTATGGCTACACCTTC.

This chain's CDR3 is CASSSVLDTQYF. The CDR3 DNA follows: TGTGCCAGCAGCTCCGTGCTAGATACGCAGTATTTT. The J gene is TRBJ2-3, the V gene TRBV7-2; D gene uncertain. In germline, CDR1 is SGHTA, CDR2 FQGNSA. The CDR3 spans 12 residues. V was shortened by 4 bases and J by 5 bases, with 7 bases between the two germline ends.

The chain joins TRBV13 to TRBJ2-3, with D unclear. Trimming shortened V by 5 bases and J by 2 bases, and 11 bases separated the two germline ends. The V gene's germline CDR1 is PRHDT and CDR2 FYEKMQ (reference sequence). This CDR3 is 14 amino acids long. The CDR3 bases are TGTGCCAGCAGCCTCGGACGGGTCACAGATACGCAGTATTTT. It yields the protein CASSLGRVTDTQYF.

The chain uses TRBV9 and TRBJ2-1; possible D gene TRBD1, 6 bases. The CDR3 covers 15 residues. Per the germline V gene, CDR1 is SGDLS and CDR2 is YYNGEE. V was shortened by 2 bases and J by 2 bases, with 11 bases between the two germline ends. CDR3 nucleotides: TGTGCCAGCAGCGTTCTACAGGGACCCTACAATGAGCAGTTCTTC. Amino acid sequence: CASSVLQGPYNEQFF.

This CDR3 reads CASSQRDSTDTQYF. Written as DNA, the CDR3 is TGTGCCAGCAGCCAAAGGGACAGCACAGATACGCAGTATTTT. The chain couples TRBV7-8 to TRBJ2-3; D could derive from TRBD1 or TRBD2 (5 bases each). The length of the CDR3 is 14 residues. Germline loops: CDR1 SGHVS, CDR2 FQNEAQ. V was trimmed by 5 bases and J by 0 bases, leaving 9 bases between them.

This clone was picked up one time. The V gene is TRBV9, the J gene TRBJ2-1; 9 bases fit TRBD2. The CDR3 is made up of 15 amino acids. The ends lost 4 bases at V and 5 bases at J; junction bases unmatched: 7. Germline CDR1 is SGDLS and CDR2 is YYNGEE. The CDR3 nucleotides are TGTGCCAGCAGCCTTAGCGGGAGCGTCAACAATGAGCAGTTCTTC. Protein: CASSLSGSVNNEQFF.

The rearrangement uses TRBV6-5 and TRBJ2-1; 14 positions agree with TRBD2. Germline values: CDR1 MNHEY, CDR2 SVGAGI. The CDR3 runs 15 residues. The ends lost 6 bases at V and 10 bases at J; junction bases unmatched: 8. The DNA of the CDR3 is TGTGCCAGCAGCACCGGACTAGCGGGAGGTTGGGAGCAGTTCTTC. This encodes CASSTGLAGGWEQFF.

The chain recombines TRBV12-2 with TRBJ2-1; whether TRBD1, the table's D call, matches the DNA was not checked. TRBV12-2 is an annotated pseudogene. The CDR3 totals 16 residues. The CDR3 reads CASRLGIGTGLNEQFF. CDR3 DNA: TGTGCAAGTCGCTTAGGGATCGGGACAGGGCTCAATGAGCAGTTCTTC.

The CDR3 nucleotides are TGTGCCATCAGTGACTACTCGGGAGATACTTTCACAGATACGCAGTATTTT. Amino acids: CAISDYSGDTFTDTQYF. The chain uses TRBV10-3 and TRBJ2-3; D is possibly TRBD2 (6 bases). The CDR3 contains 17 residues. Germline CDR1 and CDR2: ENHRY and SYGVKD. Trimming removed 3 bases from V and 2 bases from J, with 18 bases in between.

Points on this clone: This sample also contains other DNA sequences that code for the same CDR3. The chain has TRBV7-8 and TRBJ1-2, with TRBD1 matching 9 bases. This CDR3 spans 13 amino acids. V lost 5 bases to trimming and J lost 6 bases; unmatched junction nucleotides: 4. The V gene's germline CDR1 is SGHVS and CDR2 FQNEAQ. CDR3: CASSLDRGDGYTF. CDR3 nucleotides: TGTGCCAGCAGCCTGGACAGGGGCGATGGCTACACCTTC.

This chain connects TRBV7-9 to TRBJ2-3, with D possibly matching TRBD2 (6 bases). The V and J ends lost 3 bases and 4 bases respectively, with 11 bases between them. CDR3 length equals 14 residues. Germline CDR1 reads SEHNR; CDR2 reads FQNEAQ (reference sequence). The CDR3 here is CASSFPGGSDTQYF. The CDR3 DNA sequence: TGTGCCAGCAGCTTTCCCGGGGGATCAGATACGCAGTATTTT. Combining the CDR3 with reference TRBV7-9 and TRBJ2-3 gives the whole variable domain DTGVSQNPRHKITKRGQNVTFRCDPISEHNRLYWYRQTLGQGPEFLTYFQNEAQLEKSRLLSDRFSAERPKGSFSTLEIQRTEQGDSAMYLCASSFPGGSDTQYFGPGTRLTVL.

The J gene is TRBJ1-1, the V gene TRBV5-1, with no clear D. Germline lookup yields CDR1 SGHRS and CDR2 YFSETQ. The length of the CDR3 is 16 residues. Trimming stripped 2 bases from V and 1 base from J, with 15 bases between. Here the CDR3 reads CASSFLESKGNTEAFF. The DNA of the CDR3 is TGCGCCAGCAGCTTTCTTGAGAGCAAGGGGAACACTGAAGCTTTCTTT.

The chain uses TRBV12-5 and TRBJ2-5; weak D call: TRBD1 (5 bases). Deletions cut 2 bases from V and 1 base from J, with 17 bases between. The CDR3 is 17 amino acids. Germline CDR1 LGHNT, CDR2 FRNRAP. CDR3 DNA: TGTGCTAGTGGTTTGCAGGGATACGGGCCGCGCCAAGAGACCCAGTACTTC. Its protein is CASGLQGYGPRQETQYF.

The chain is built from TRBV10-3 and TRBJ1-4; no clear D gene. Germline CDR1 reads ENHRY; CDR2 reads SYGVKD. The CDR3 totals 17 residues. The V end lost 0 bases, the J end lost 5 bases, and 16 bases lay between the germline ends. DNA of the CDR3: TGTGCCATCAGTGAGTCAAACATTAATACCAACAATGAAAAACTGTTTTTT. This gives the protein CAISESNINTNNEKLFF.

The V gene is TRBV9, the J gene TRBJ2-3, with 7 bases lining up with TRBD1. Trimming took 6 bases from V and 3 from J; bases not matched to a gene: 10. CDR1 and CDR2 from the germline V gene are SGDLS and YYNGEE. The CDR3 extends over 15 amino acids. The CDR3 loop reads CASTLGGATTDTQYF. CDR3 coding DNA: TGTGCCAGCACCTTAGGGGGCGCAACAACAGATACGCAGTATTTT. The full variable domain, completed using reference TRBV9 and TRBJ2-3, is DSGVTQTPKHLITATGQRVTLRCSPRSGDLSVYWYQQSLDQGLQFLIQYYNGEERAKGNILERFSAQQFPDLHSELNLSSLELGDSALYFCASTLGGATTDTQYFGPGTRLTVL.

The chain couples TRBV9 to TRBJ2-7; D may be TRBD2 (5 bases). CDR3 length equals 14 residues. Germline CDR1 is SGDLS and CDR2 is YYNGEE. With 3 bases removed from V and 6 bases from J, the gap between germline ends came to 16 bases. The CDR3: CASSGDRGLVEQYF. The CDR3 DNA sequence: TGTGCCAGCAGCGGCGATCGGGGTTTGGTCGAGCAGTACTTC.

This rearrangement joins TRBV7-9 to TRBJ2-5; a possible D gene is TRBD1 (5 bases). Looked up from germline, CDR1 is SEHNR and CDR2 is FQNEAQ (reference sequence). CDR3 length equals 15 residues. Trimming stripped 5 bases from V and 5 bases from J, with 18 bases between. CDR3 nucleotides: TGTGCCAGCAGCACTTCCGCAGGGCGTCACGAGACCCAGTACTTC. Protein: CASSTSAGRHETQYF.

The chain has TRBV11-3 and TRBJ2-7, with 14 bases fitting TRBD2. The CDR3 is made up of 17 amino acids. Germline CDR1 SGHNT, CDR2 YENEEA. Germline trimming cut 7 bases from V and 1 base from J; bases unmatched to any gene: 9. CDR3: CASNRTSGRKRSYEQYF. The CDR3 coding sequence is TGTGCCAGCAACCGGACTAGCGGGAGGAAAAGGTCCTACGAGCAGTACTTC. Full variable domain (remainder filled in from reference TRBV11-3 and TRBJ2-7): EAGVVQSPRYKIIEKKQPVAFWCNPISGHNTLYWYLQNLGQGPELLIRYENEEAVDDSQLPKDRFSAERLKGVDSTLKIQPAELGDSAVYLCASNRTSGRKRSYEQYFGPGTRLTVT.

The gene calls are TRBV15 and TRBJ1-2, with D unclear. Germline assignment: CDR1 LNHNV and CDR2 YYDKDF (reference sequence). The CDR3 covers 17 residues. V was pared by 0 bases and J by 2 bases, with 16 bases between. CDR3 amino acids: CATSRDRLSGTNYGYTF. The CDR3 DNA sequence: TGTGCCACCAGCAGAGATCGGCTATCGGGAACCAACTATGGCTACACCTTC.

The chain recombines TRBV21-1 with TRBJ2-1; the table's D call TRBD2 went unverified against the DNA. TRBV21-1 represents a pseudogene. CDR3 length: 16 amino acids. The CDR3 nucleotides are TGTGCCAGCAGGGGACTAGCTGACAGCTCCTACAATGAGCAGTTCTTC. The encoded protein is CASRGLADSSYNEQFF.

The CDR3 loop reads CASSPHPMRRYNEQFF. Here the CDR3 DNA reads TGTGCCAGCAGTCCCCACCCAATGCGGAGGTACAATGAGCAGTTCTTC. The gene calls are TRBV7-9 and TRBJ2-1; D might be TRBD2 (5 bases). This CDR3 is built from 16 residues. The V gene lost 6 bases and the J gene lost 4 bases, with 19 bases spanning the gap. Germline-derived CDR1 and CDR2 are SEHNR and FQNEAQ (reference sequence).

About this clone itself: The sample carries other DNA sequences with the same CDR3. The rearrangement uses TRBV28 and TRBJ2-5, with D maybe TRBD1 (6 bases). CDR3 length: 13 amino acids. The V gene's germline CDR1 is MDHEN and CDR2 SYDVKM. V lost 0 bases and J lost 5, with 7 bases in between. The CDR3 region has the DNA TGTGCCAGCAGTTTATGGCAGGGGGAGACCCAGTACTTC. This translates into CASSLWQGETQYF.

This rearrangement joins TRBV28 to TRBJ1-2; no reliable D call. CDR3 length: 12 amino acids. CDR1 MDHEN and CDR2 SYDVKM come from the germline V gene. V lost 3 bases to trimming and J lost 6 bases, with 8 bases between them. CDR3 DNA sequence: TGTGCCAGCAGTTTTGCTTATAATGGCTACACCTTC. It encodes CASSFAYNGYTF.

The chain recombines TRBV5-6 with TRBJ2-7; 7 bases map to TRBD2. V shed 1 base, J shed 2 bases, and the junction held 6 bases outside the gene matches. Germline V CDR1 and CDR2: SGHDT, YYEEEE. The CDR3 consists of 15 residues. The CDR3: CASSLFGEGTYEQYF. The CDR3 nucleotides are TGTGCCAGCAGCTTGTTTGGGGAGGGGACCTACGAGCAGTACTTC.

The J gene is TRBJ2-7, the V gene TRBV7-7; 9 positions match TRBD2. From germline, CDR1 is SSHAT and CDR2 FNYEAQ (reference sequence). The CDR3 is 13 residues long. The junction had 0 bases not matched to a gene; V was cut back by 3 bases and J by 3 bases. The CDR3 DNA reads TGTGCCAGCAGCTTTAGCGGGAGCTACGAGCAGTACTTC. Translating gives CASSFSGSYEQYF.

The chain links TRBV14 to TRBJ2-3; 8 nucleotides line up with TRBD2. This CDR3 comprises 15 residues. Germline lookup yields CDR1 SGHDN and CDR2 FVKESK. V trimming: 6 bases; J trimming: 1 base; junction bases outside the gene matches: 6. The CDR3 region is CASRLAGGGTDTQYF. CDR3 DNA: TGTGCCAGCAGACTTGCGGGGGGTGGCACAGATACGCAGTATTTT.